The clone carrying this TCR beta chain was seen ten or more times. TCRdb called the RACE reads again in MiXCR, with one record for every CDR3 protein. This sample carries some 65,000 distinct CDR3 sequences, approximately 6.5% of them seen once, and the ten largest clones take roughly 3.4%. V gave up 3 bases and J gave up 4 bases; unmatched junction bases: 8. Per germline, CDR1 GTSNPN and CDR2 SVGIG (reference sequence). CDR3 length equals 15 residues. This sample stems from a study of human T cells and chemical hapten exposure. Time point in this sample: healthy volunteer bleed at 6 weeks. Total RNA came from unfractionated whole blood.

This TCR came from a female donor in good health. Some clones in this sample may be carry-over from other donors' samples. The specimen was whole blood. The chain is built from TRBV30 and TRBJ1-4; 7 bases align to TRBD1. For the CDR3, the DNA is TGTGCCTGGAGGCCCTCGACAGGGTTTAATGAAAAACTGTTTTTT. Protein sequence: CAWRPSTGFNEKLFF.